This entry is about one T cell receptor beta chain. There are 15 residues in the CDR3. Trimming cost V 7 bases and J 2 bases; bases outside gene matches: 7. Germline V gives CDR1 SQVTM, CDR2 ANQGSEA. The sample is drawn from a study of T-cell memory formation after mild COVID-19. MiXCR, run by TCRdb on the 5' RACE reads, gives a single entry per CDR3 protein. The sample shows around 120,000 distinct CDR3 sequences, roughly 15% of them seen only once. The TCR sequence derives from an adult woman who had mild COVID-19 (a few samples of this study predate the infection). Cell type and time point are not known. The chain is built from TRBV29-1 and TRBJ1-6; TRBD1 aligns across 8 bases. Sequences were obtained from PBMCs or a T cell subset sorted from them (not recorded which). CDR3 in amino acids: CSARQGTTYNSPLHF. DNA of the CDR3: TGCAGCGCTCGACAGGGGACAACCTATAATTCACCCCTCCACTTT.